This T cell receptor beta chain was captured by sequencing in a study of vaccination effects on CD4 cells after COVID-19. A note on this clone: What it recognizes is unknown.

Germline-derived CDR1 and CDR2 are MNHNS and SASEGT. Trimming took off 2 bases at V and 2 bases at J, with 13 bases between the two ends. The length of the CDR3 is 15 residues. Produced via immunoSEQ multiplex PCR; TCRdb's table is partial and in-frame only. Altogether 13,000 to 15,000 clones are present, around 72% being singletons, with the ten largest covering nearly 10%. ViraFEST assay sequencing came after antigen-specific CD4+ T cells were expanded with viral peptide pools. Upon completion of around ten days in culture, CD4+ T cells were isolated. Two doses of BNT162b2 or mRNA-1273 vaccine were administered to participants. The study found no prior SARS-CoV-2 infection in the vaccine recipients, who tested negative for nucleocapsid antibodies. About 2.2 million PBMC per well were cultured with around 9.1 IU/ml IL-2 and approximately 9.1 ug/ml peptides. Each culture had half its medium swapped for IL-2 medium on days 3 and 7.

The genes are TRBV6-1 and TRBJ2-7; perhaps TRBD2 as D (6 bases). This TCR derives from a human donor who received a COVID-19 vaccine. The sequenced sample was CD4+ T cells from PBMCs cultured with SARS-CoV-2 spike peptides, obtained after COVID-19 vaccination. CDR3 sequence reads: CASSEFGTGPYEQYF. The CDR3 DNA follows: TGTGCCAGCAGTGAATTTGGGACTGGCCCCTACGAGCAGTACTTC.